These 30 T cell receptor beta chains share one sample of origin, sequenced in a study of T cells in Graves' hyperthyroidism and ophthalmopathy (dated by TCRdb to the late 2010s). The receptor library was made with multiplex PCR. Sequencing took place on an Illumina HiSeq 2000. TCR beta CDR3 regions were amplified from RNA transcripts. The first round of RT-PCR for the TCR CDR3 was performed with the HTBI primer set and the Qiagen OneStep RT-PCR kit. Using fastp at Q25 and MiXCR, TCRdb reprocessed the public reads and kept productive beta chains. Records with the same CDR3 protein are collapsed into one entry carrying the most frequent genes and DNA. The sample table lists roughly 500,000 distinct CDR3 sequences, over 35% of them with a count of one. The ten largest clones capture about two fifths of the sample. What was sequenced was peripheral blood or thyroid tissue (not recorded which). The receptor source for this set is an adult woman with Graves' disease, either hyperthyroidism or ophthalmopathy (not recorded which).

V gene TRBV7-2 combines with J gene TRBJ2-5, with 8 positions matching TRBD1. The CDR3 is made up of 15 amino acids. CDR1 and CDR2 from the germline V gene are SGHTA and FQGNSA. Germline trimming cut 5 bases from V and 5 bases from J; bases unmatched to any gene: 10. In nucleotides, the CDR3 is TGTGCCAGCAGCCCAGGGGGCTTTTCGACGGAGACCCAGTACTTC. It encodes CASSPGGFSTETQYF.

CDR3 in amino acids: CAISPGVGEGETQYF. CDR3 coding DNA: TGTGCCATCAGTCCGGGGGTGGGCGAGGGAGAGACCCAGTACTTC. V is TRBV10-3 and J is TRBJ2-5, with D possibly matching TRBD2 (6 bases). V was pared by 5 bases and J by 4 bases, with 17 bases between. Per the germline V gene, CDR1 is ENHRY and CDR2 is SYGVKD. This CDR3 comprises 15 residues.

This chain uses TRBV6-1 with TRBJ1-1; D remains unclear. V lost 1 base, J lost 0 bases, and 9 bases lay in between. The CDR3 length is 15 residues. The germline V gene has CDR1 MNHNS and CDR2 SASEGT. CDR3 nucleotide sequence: TGTGCCAGCAGTGAAGTCGAGGGCCTGAACACTGAAGCTTTCTTT. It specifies CASSEVEGLNTEAFF.

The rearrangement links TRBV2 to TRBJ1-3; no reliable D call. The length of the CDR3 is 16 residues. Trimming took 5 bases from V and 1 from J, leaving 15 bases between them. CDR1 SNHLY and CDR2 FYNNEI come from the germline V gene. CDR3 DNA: TGTGCCAGCAGTTTAGCGCCCTTGCTGTCTGGAAACACCATATATTTT. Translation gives CASSLAPLLSGNTIYF.

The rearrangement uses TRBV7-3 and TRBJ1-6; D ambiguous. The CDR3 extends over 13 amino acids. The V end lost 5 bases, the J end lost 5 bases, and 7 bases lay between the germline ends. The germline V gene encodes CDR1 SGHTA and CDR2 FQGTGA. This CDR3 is CASSRDHNSPLHF. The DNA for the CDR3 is TGTGCCAGCAGCAGAGACCATAATTCACCCCTCCACTTT. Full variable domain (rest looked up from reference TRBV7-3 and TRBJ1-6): GAGVSQTPSNKVTEKGKYVELRCDPISGHTALYWYRQSLGQGPEFLIYFQGTGAADDSGLPNDRFFAVRPEGSVSTLKIQRTERGDSAVYLCASSRDHNSPLHFGNGTRLTVT.

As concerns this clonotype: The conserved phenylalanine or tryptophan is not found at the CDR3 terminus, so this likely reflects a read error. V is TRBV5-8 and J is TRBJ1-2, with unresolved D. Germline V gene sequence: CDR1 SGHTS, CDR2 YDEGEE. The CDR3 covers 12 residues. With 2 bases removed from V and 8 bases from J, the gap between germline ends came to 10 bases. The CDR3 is CASSFDVDGYTL. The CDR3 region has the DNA TGTGCCAGCAGCTTTGATGTGGACGGCTACACCCTC.

The CDR3 DNA is TGTGCCAGCAGTGAGGTGGCGGGAGATCAAGAGACCCAGTACTTC. This codes for CASSEVAGDQETQYF. The chain uses TRBV2 and TRBJ2-5; 7 nucleotides line up with TRBD2. The CDR3 consists of 15 residues. Germline CDR1 is SNHLY and CDR2 is FYNNEI. After removal of 3 bases from V and 2 bases from J, the junction contained 6 bases not matched to a gene. Full variable domain (outside the CDR3, taken from reference TRBV2 and TRBJ2-5): EPEVTQTPSHQVTQMGQEVILRCVPISNHLYFYWYRQILGQKVEFLVSFYNNEISEKSEIFDDQFSVERPDGSNFTLKIRSTKLEDSAMYFCASSEVAGDQETQYFGPGTRLLVL.

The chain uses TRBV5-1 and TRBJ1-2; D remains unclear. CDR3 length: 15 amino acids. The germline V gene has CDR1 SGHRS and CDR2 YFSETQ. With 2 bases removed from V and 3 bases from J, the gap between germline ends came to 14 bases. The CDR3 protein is CASSLGLGEDYGYTF. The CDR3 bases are TGCGCCAGCAGCTTAGGACTGGGTGAGGACTATGGCTACACCTTC.

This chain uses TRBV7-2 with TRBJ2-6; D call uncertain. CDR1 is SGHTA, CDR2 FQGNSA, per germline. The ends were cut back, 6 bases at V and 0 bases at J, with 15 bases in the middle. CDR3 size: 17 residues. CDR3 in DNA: TGTGCCAGCAGTCGTGGGTCCATCCACTCTGGGGCCAACGTCCTGACTTTC. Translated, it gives CASSRGSIHSGANVLTF.

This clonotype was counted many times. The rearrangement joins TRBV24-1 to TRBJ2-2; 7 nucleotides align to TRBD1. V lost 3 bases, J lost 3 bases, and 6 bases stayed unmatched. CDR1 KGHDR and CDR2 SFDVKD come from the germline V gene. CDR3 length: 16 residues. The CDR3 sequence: CATSDHRGSDTGELFF. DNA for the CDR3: TGTGCCACCAGTGATCACAGGGGATCAGACACCGGGGAGCTGTTTTTT.

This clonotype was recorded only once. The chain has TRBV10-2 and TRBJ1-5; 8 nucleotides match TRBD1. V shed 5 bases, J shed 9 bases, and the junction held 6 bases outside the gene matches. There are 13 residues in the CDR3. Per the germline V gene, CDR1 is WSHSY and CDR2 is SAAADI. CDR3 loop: CASSLQGGRPQHF. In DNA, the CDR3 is TGCGCCAGCAGTTTACAGGGGGGTCGGCCCCAGCATTTT.

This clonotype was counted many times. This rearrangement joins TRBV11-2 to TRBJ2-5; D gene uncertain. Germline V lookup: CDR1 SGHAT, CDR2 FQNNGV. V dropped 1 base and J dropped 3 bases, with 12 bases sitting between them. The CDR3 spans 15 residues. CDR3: CASSLVIGREETQYF. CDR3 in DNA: TGTGCCAGCAGCTTAGTTATAGGTCGAGAAGAGACCCAGTACTTC.

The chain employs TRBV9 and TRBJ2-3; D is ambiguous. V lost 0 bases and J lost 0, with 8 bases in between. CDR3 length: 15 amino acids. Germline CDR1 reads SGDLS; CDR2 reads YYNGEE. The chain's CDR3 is CASSVASHSTDTQYF. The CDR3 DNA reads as TGTGCCAGCAGCGTAGCTTCTCATAGCACAGATACGCAGTATTTT.

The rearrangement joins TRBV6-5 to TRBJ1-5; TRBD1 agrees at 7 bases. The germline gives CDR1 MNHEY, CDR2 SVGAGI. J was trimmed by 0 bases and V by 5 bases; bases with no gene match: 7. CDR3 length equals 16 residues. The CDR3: CASSPGTEYSNQPQHF. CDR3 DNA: TGTGCCAGCAGTCCCGGGACAGAGTATAGCAATCAGCCCCAGCATTTT.

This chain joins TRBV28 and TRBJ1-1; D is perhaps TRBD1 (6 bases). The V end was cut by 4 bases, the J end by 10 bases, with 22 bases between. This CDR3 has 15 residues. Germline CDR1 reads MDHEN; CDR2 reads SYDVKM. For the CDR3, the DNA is TGTGCCAGCAGTTATGGAGGTGCTTTCAGGGGACCAGCTTTCTTT. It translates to CASSYGGAFRGPAFF. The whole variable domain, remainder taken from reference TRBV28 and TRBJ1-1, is DVKVTQSSRYLVKRTGEKVFLECVQDMDHENMFWYRQDPGLGLRLIYFSYDVKMKEKGDIPEGYSVSREKKERFSLILESASTNQTSMYLCASSYGGAFRGPAFFGQGTRLTVV.

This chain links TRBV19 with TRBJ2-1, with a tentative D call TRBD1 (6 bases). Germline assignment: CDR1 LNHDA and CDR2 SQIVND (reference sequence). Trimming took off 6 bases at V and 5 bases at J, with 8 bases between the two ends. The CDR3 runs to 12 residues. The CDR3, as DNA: TGTGCCAGTAGACAGGGACACAATGAGCAGTTCTTC. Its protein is CASRQGHNEQFF.

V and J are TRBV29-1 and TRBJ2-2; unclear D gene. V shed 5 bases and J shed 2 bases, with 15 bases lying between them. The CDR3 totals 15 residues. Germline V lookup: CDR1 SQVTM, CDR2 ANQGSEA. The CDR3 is CSVPTFGLNTGELFF. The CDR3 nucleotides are TGCAGCGTTCCCACCTTTGGGTTAAACACCGGGGAGCTGTTTTTT.

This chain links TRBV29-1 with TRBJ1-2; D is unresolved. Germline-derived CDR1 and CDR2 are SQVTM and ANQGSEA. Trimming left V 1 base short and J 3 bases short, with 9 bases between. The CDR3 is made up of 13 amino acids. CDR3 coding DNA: TGCAGCGTTGAAGGGGGTTTGGACTATGGCTACACCTTC. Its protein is CSVEGGLDYGYTF.

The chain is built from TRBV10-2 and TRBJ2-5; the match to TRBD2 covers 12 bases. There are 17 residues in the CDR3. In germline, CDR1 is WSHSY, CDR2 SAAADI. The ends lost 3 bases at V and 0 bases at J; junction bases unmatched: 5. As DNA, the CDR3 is TGCGCCAGCAGTGACCCAGGACTAGCGGGATACCAAGAGACCCAGTACTTC. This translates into CASSDPGLAGYQETQYF.

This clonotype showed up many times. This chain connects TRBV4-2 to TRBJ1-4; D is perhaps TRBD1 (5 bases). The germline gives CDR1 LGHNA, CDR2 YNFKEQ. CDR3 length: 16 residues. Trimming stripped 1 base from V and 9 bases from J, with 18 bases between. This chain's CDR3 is CASSQGVQSRGQKLFF. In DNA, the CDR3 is TGTGCCAGCAGCCAAGGAGTCCAATCAAGGGGACAAAAACTGTTTTTT.

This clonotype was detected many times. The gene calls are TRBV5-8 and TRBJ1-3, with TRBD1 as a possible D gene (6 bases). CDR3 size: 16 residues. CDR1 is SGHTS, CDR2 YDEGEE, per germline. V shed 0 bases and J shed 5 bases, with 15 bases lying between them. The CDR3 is CASSLGTAAFRNTIYF. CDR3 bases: TGTGCCAGCAGCTTGGGGACAGCGGCGTTCAGAAACACCATATATTTT.

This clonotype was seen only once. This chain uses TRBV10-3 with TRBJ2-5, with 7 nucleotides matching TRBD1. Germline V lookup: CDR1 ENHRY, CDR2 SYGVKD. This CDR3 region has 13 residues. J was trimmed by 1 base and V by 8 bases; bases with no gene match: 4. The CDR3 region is CAIGGQSQETQYF. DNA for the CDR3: TGTGCCATCGGGGGACAGTCCCAAGAGACCCAGTACTTC.

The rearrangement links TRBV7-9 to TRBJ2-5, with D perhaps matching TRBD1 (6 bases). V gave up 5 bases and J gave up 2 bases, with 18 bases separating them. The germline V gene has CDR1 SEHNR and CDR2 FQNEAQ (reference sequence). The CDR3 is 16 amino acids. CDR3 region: CASSRAVGHYQETQYF. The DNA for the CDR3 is TGTGCCAGCAGCCGTGCGGTGGGACACTATCAAGAGACCCAGTACTTC.

CDR3 in amino acids: CAISESGQGWNEQYF. The CDR3 DNA reads TGTGCCATCAGTGAGTCGGGACAGGGTTGGAATGAGCAGTACTTC. V and J are TRBV10-3 and TRBJ2-7, with TRBD1 identical over 9 bases. CDR1 is ENHRY, CDR2 SYGVKD, per germline. After removal of 0 bases from V and 7 bases from J, the junction contained 7 bases not matched to a gene. The CDR3 runs 15 residues.

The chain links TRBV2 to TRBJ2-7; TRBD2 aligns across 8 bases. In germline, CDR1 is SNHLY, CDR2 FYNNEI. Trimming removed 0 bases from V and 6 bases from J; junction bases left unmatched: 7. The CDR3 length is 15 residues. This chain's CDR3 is CASSEAVAGPSEQYF. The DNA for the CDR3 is TGTGCCAGCAGTGAAGCTGTAGCGGGGCCCTCCGAGCAGTACTTC.

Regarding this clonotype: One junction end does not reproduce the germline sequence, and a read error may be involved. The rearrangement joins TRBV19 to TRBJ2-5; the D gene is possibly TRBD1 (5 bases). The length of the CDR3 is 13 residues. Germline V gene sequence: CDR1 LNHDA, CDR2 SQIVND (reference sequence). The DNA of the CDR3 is TGTGCCAGTAGTATAGCCCAGGGCCGGAAGACGGACTTC. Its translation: CASSIAQGRKTDF.

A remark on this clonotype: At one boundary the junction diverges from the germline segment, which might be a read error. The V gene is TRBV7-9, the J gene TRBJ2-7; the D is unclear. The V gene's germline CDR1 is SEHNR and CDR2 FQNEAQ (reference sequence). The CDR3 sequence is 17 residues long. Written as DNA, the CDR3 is TGCGCCAGCAGCCCTCGGGTGGTAGATACCGACCACTACGAGCAGTACTTC. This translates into CASSPRVVDTDHYEQYF.

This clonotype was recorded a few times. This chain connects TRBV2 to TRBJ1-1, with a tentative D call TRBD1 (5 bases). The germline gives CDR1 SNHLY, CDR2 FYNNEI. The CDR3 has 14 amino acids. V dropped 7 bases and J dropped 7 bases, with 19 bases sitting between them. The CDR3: CASKWGVATNEAFF. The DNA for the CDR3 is TGTGCCAGCAAATGGGGGGTTGCAACTAATGAAGCTTTCTTT.

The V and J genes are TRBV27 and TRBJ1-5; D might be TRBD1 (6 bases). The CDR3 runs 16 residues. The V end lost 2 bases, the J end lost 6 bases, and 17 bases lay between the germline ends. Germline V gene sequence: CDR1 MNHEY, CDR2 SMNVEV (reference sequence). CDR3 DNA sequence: TGTGCCAGCAGTTTAAGCGGGGGGCGGGGGGTTCAGCCCCAGCATTTT. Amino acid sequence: CASSLSGGRGVQPQHF.

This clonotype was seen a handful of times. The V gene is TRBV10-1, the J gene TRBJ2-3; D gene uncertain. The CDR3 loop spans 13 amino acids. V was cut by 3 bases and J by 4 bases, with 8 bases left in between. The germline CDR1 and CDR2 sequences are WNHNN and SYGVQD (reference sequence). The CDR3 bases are TGCGCCAGCAGTGACGGTGGGGCAGATACGCAGTATTTT. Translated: CASSDGGADTQYF.